Here is one T cell receptor beta chain with its context. The antigen is not known. This sample was included in a study of blood T cells in healthy people across ages. Broader study findings: Diversity figures based on one million T cells were deemed too low. When set beside aged donors, long-lived donors presented more naive CD4+ cells and higher diversity.

For the second PCR, which ran for 7 to 11 cycles, a sample-barcoded 5' primer and a J-beta primer mix were used. Tags on each cDNA molecule came from a template-switch adaptor with 12 random nucleotides. TCRdb recomputed calls from the 5' RACE reads with MiXCR, one row per CDR3 protein. The repertoire holds 550,000 to 750,000 distinct CDR3 sequences, with roughly 21% as singletons. This CDR3 is 16 amino acids long. Germline V gene data show CDR1 as MGHRA and CDR2 as YSYEKL. V gave up 0 bases and J gave up 2 bases, with 13 bases separating them. Peripheral blood samples of around 9.3 milliliters were drawn from each donor.

Sequences were obtained from blood. The chain is built from TRBV4-1 and TRBJ1-2; D call uncertain. The sequence derives from a man between 65 and 85 years old in good health. The CDR3 DNA is TGCGCCAGCAGCCAAGATAGCCAGAACCCCAACTATGGCTACACCTTC. It specifies CASSQDSQNPNYGYTF.